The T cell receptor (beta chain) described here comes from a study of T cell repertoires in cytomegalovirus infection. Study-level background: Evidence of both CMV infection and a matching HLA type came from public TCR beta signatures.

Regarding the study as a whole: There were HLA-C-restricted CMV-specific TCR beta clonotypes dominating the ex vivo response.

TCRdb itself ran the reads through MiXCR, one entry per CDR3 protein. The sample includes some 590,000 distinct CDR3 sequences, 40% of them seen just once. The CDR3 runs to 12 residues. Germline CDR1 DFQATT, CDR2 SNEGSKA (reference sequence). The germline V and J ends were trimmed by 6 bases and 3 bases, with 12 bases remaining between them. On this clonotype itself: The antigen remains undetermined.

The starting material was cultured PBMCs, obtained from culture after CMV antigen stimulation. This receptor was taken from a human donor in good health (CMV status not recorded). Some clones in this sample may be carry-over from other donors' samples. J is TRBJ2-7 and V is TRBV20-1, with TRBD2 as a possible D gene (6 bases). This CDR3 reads CSAAEGGYEQYF. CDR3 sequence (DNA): TGCAGTGCCGCCGAGGGAGGCTACGAGCAGTACTTC.